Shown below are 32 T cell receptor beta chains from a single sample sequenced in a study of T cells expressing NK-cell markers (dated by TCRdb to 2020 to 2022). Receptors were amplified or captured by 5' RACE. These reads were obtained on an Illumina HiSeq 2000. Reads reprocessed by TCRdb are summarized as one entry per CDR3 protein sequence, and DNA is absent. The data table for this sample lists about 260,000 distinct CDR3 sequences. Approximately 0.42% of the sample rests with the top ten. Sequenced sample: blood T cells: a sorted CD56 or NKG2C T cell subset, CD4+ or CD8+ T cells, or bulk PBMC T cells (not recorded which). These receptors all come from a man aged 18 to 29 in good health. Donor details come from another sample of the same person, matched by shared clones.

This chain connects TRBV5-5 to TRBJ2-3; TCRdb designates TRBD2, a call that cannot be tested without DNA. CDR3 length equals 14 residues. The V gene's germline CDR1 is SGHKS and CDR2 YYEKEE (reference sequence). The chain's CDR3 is CASSEGLYTDTQYF.

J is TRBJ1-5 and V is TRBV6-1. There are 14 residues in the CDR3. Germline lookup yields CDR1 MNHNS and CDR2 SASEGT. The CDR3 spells CASSEGVGNQPQHF.

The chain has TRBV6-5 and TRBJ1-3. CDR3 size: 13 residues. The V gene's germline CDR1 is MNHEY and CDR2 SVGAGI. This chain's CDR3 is CASSFGSGNTIYF.

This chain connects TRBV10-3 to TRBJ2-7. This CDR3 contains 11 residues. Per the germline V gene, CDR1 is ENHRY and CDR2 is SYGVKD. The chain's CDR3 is CAIRGRDEQYF.

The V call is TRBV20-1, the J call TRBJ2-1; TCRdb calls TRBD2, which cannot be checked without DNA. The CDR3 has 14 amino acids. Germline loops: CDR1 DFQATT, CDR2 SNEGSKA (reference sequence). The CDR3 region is CSADVLAGGGEQFF.

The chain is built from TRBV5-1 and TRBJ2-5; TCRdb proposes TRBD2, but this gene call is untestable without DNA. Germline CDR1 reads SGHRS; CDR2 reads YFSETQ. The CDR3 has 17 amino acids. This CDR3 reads CASTLLRTSGRQETQYF.

CDR3 sequence reads: CASSPRGPSTGELFF. The gene calls are TRBV7-2 and TRBJ2-2; TCRdb outputs TRBD2, but without DNA this stays unchecked. The length of the CDR3 is 15 residues. Germline V gene lookup returns CDR1 SGHTA and CDR2 FQGNSA.

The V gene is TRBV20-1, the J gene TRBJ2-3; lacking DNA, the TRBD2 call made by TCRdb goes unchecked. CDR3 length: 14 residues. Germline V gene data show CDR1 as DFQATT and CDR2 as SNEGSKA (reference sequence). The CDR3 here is CSARKGLTTDTQYF.

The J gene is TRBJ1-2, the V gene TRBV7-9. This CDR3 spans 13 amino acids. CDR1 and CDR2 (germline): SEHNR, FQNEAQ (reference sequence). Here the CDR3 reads CASSFGGNYGYTF.

This CDR3 is CASSGSGAGANVLTF. This chain connects TRBV18 to TRBJ2-6; TCRdb indicates TRBD1, and absent DNA this call remains unverified. The CDR3 has 15 residues. The germline gives CDR1 KGHSH, CDR2 LQKENI.

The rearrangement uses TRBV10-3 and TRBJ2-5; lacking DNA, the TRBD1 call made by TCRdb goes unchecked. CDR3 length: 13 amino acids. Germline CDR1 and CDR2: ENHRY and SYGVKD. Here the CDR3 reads CAISETESGAQYF.

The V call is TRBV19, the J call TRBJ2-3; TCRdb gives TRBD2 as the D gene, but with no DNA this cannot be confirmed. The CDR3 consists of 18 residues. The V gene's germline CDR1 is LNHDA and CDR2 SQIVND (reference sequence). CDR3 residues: CASSPRLAGPPYTDTQYF.

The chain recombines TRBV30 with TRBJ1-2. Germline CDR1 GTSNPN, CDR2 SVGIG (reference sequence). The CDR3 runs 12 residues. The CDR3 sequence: CAWSSAGSPDTF.

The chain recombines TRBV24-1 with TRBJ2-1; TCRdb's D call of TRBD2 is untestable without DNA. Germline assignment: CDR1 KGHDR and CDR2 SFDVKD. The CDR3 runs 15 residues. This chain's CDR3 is CATSDRRLAENEQFF.

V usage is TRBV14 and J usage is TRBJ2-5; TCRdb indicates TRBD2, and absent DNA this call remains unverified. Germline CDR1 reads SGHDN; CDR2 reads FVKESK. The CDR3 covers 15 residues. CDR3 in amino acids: CASSQVRGFRETQYF.

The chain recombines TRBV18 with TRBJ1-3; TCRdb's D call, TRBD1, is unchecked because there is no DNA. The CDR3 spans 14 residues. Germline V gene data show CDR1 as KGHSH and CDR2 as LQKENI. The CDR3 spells CASSPGREGNTIYF.

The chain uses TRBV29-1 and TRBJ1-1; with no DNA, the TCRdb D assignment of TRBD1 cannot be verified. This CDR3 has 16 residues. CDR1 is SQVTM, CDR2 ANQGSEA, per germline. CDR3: CSGQTGQGFSGTEAFF. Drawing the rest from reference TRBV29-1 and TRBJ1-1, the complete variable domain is SAVISQKPSRDICQRGTSLTIQCQVDSQVTMMFWYRQQPGQSLTLIATANQGSEATYESGFVIDKFPISRPNLTFSTLTVSNMSPEDSSIYLCSGQTGQGFSGTEAFFGQGTRLTVV.

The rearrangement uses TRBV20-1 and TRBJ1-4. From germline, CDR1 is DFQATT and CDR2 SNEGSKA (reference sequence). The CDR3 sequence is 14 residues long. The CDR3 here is CSARDQESNEKLFF.

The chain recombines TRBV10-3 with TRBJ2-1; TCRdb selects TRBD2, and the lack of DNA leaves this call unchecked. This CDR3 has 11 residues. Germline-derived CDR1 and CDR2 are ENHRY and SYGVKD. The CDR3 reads CAIRGPYEQFF.

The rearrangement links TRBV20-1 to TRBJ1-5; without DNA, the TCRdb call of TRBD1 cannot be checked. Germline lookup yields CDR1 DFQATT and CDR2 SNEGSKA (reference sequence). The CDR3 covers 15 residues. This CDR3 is CSARVLGTGVQPQHF.

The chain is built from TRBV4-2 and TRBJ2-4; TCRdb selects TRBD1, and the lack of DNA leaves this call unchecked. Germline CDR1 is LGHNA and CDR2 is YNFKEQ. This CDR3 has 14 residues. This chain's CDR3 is CASSHPGPREFQYF.

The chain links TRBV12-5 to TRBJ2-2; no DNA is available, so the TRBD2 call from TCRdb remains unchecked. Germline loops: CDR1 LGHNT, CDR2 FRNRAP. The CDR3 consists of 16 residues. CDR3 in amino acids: CASESLAGLNTGELFF.

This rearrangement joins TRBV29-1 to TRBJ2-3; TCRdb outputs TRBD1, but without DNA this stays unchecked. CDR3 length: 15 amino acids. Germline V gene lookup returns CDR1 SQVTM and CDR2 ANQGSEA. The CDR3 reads CSGKTGTASTDTQYF.

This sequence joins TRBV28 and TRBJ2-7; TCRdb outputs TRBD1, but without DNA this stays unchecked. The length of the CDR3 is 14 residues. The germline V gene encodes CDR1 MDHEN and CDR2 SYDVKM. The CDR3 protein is CASSFGGLSYEQYF.

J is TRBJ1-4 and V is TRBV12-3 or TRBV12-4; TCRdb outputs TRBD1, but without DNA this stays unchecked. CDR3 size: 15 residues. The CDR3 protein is CASRRDRTWGEKLFF.

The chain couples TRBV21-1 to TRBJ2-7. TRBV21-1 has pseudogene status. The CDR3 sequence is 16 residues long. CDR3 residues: CASSKGNPTYPYEQYF.

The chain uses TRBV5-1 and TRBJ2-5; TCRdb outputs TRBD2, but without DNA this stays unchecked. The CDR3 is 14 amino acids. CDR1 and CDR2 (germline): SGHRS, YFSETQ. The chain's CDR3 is CASSFWEAQETQYF.

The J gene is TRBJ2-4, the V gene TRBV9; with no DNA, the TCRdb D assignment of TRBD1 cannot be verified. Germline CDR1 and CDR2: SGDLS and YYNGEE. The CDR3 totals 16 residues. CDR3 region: CASSLRDIPAKNIQYF.

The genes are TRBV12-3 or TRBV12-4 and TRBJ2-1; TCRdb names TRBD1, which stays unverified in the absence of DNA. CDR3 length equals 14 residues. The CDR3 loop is CASNARDPGEEQFF.

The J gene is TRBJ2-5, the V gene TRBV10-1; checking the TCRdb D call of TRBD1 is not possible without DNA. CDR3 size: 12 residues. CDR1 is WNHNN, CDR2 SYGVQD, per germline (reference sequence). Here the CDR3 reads CASSRGQETQYF.

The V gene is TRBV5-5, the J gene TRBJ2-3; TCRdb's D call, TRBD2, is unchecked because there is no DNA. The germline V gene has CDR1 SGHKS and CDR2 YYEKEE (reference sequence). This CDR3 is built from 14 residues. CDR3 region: CASSRQPPPDTQYF. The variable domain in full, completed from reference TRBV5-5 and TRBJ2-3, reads DAGVTQSPTHLIKTRGQQVTLRCSPISGHKSVSWYQQVLGQGPQFIFQYYEKEERGRGNFPDRFSARQFPNYSSELNVNALLLGDSALYLCASSRQPPPDTQYFGPGTRLTVL.

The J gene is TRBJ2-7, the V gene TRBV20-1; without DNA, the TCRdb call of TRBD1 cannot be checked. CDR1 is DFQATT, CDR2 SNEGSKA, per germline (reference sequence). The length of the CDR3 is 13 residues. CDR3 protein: CSASTGPIYEQYF.